The 15 T cell receptor beta chains in this list originate from one sample, sequenced in a study of blood T cell repertoires in COVID-19. TCRdb keeps only in-frame clones here, not all; method: immunoSEQ multiplex PCR. The table lists roughly 250,000 clones, around 88% of them singletons, with roughly 1.2% in the top ten. The sample consisted of PBMCs or T cells enriched from blood (not recorded which). These receptors were obtained from a woman in her thirties or forties with acute COVID-19.

J is TRBJ1-1 and V is TRBV5-1, with 9 bases aligning to TRBD1. Germline V gene data show CDR1 as SGHRS and CDR2 as YFSETQ. Trimming took 4 bases from V and 8 from J; bases not matched to a gene: 6. This CDR3 has 13 residues. The CDR3 spells CASSPGGQGEAFF. The CDR3 DNA reads as TGCGCCAGCAGCCCGGGTGGACAGGGGGAAGCTTTCTTT.

The chain employs TRBV5-1 and TRBJ2-2; 10 bases are shared with TRBD2. The CDR3 has 15 residues. J lost 3 bases, V lost 5 bases, and 4 bases had no gene match. The germline gives CDR1 SGHRS, CDR2 YFSETQ. The CDR3: CASREAGGHTGELFF. Here the CDR3 DNA reads TGCGCCAGCAGAGAAGCGGGAGGGCACACCGGGGAGCTGTTTTTT.

The chain joins TRBV10-1 to TRBJ1-1, with D possibly matching TRBD1 (6 bases). This CDR3 contains 13 residues. CDR1 and CDR2 from the germline V gene are WNHNN and SYGVQD (reference sequence). Trimming left V 5 bases short and J 8 bases short, with 15 bases between. The CDR3 sequence: CASSPYVGAEAFF. The CDR3 DNA is TGCGCCAGCAGTCCCTACGTGGGGGCGGAAGCTTTCTTT.

The chain has TRBV7-2 and TRBJ2-5; the D is unclear. Germline CDR1 and CDR2: SGHTA and FQGNSA. V lost 5 bases, J lost 4 bases, and 5 bases lay in between. The CDR3 totals 11 residues. The CDR3 is CASSRSETQYF. The CDR3 DNA is TGTGCCAGCAGCCGTTCAGAGACCCAGTACTTC.

This clone occurred once. The chain is built from TRBV7-2 and TRBJ2-1; tentative D call: TRBD2 (5 bases). This CDR3 is built from 15 residues. CDR1 SGHTA and CDR2 FQGNSA come from the germline V gene. Trimming stripped 2 bases from V and 6 bases from J, with 14 bases between. CDR3 sequence reads: CASSLLSGSSNEQFF. Written as DNA, the CDR3 is TGTGCCAGCAGCTTACTTTCTGGGAGTAGCAATGAGCAGTTCTTC.

The chain couples TRBV24-1 to TRBJ1-5; possibly TRBD1 for D (5 bases). This CDR3 has 14 residues. V gave up 4 bases and J gave up 7 bases, with 13 bases separating them. CDR1 and CDR2 (germline): KGHDR, SFDVKD. In nucleotides, the CDR3 is TGTGCCACCAGTGACCCGACAGTAAGCCAGCCCCAGCATTTT. It encodes CATSDPTVSQPQHF.

This rearrangement joins TRBV7-6 to TRBJ2-1, with D tentatively TRBD1 (5 bases). The V gene lost 5 bases and the J gene lost 7 bases, with 15 bases spanning the gap. The CDR3 covers 14 residues. Germline lookup yields CDR1 SGHVS and CDR2 FNYEAQ. CDR3 DNA: TGTGCCAGCAGCCGAGCAGGGCGTGGGAATGAGCAGTTCTTC. Its translation is CASSRAGRGNEQFF.

Concerning this clone itself: The CDR3 does not end in the conserved phenylalanine or tryptophan, so this is likely a read error. It is unclear where the CDR3 begins or ends on the DNA, so no DNA is shown, and the CDR3 is as TCRdb lists it. The J gene is TRBJ1-2, the V gene TRBV30; no DNA check was done on the table's D call, TRBD1. Both ends counted, the CDR3 spans 9 residues. Germline CDR1 is GTSNPN and CDR2 is SVGIG (reference sequence). The CDR3 is CASGKRQGD.

The chain combines TRBV28 with TRBJ1-1; no definite D call. Trimming pared 8 bases from V and 6 bases from J, leaving 19 bases between. Germline CDR1 and CDR2: MDHEN and SYDVKM. The CDR3 spans 14 residues. The CDR3 region has the DNA TGTGCCAGCCGAACCCATAGTTTGAGGGCTGAAGCTTTCTTT. Translating it yields CASRTHSLRAEAFF.

J is TRBJ1-2 and V is TRBV11-1; TRBD1 matches at 8 bases. The CDR3 contains 16 residues. Germline V gene sequence: CDR1 SGHAT, CDR2 FQDESV (reference sequence). V lost 1 base and J lost 6; bases outside the gene matches: 10. The CDR3 coding sequence is TGTGCCAGCAGCTTAGACGGGGGACAGGTGACAAATGGCTACACCTTC. The encoded protein is CASSLDGGQVTNGYTF.

CDR3: CASSPSRDSQETQYF. In DNA, the CDR3 is TGTGCCAGCAGCCCCTCCCGGGACAGCCAAGAGACCCAGTACTTC. The chain is built from TRBV7-9 and TRBJ2-5, with TRBD1 matching over 7 bases. After removal of 5 bases from V and 1 base from J, the junction contained 7 bases not matched to a gene. The CDR3 is 15 residues long. Germline V lookup: CDR1 SEHNR, CDR2 FQNEAQ (reference sequence).

The V and J genes are TRBV7-9 and TRBJ2-2, with unresolved D. Germline lookup yields CDR1 SEHNR and CDR2 FQNEAQ (reference sequence). This CDR3 contains 16 residues. The V end lost 4 bases, the J end lost 6 bases, and 18 bases lay between the germline ends. The chain's CDR3 is CASSSASFGFSGELFF. CDR3 DNA: TGTGCCAGCAGCTCCGCCTCGTTCGGGTTCTCCGGGGAGCTGTTTTTT.

The chain has TRBV24-1 and TRBJ2-2; D perhaps matches TRBD1 (5 bases). V was trimmed by 4 bases and J by 6 bases, leaving 11 bases between them. Germline CDR1 and CDR2: KGHDR and SFDVKD. The CDR3 extends over 14 amino acids. CDR3 loop: CATSDRNRPGELFF. The CDR3 DNA sequence: TGTGCCACCAGTGACCGAAACAGGCCCGGGGAGCTGTTTTTT.

The chain uses TRBV5-1 and TRBJ2-2; D is possibly TRBD2 (5 bases). The CDR3 runs to 15 residues. Trimming took off 0 bases at V and 1 base at J, with 7 bases between the two ends. From germline, CDR1 is SGHRS and CDR2 YFSETQ. CDR3: CASSLGGENTGELFF. DNA for the CDR3: TGCGCCAGCAGCTTGGGGGGAGAGAACACCGGGGAGCTGTTTTTT.

The rearrangement joins TRBV11-3 to TRBJ2-2; the match to TRBD2 covers 8 bases. This CDR3 is built from 15 residues. Germline CDR1 is SGHNT and CDR2 is YENEEA. Trimming at V came to 1 base and at J to 3 bases, leaving 1 base not matched to a gene. The CDR3 bases are TGTGCCAGCAGCTTAGTAGCGGGATACACCGGGGAGCTGTTTTTT. Protein product: CASSLVAGYTGELFF.